Listed below are T cell receptor beta chains from one sample, sequenced in a study of blood T cell repertoires in COVID-19. Assay: immunoSEQ multiplex PCR; the TCRdb copy retains only in-frame clones and omits some. The table lists hundreds of thousands of clones, more than 75% of them singletons. Source material: peripheral blood. The origin of the receptors is a woman aged 18 to 35 who had recovered from COVID-19. Each CDR3 is given with its conserved first and last residue. The order of the fields is clone size, V gene, J gene, CDR3 protein. Expanded clones get a size class; other rows say once, few or many, or leave the size out.

-,TRBV30,TRBJ1-1,CAWASGRTGVAFF
-,TRBV2,TRBJ2-1,CASRSPGLAGVNEQFF
once,TRBV10-1,TRBJ1-1,CASSDQGVGTEAFF
-,TRBV4-3,TRBJ2-1,CASSQVGSRNEQFF
-,TRBV6-5,TRBJ1-6,CASSRDGGGSPLHF
-,TRBV11-2,TRBJ1-1,CASSLRDTEAFF
-,TRBV5-6,TRBJ1-1,CASQGQGTEAFF
-,TRBV29-1,TRBJ1-5,CSGGGVGQPQHF
-,TRBV7-9,TRBJ1-2,CASSLEMESGYTF
-,TRBV7-5,TRBJ2-5,CARSLRGLADVETQYF
once,TRBV11-3,TRBJ1-2,CASSSITGGAYGYTF
-,TRBV5-1,TRBJ2-1,CASSRTSGRSNEQFF
-,TRBV29-1,TRBJ1-4,CSVWTDGEKLFF
-,TRBV3-1/TRBV3-2,TRBJ1-2,CASSLPGTGGRGYTF
-,TRBV4-1,TRBJ2-5,CASSQEETGTQYF